This entry lists 3 T cell receptor beta chains sequenced from one sample in a study of shared clonotypes between healthy human individuals. Profiling relied on immunoSEQ multiplex PCR, and the TCRdb table lists in-frame clones only, not all of them. The data show some 630,000 clones, less than 80% seen once. Sequencing was carried out using memory CD4+ T cells sorted from blood. Sample subset: CD45RA-negative fraction. The origin of the receptors is a woman aged 30 to 39 in good health.

This clone has a handful of counts. This sequence joins TRBV21-1 and TRBJ2-7. TRBV21-1 is assigned pseudogene status. The CDR3 has 18 amino acids. Here the CDR3 reads CASSEPAPRKVTIYEQYF. CDR3 nucleotide sequence: TGTGCCAGCAGCGAACCCGCGCCTAGGAAGGTGACAATTTACGAGCAGTACTTC.

This chain uses TRBV5-1 with TRBJ2-2, with D possibly TRBD2 on 6 matching bases. V gave up 0 bases and J gave up 4 bases, with 10 bases separating them. This CDR3 has 15 residues. In germline, CDR1 is SGHRS, CDR2 YFSETQ. CDR3 sequence: CASSLVGAGTGELFF. The CDR3 nucleotides read TGCGCCAGCAGCTTGGTGGGAGCGGGCACCGGGGAGCTGTTTTTT.

The J gene is TRBJ2-7, the V gene TRBV7-9; 16 positions match TRBD2. Germline CDR1 is SEHNR and CDR2 is FQNEAQ (reference sequence). V shed 4 bases and J 2 bases; nucleotides not matched to a gene: 11. This CDR3 comprises 19 residues. Here the CDR3 reads CASSSGRRGLAGGTYEQYF. CDR3 nucleotides: TGTGCCAGCAGCTCAGGCCGACGGGGACTAGCGGGAGGGACCTACGAGCAGTACTTC.